These T cell receptor beta chains were read from a single sample in a study of cytomegalovirus exposure and HLA in healthy donors. The table came from immunoSEQ multiplex PCR; TCRdb's copy has only in-frame clones and leaves some out. This table has roughly 140,000 clones, about 85% appearing once. Sequencing was done on a sample of PBMCs. The receptors here all came from a boy under 10 years old in good health and CMV-seronegative. Each CDR3 is given with its conserved first and last residue. The D gene is left open where the match is weak. Clone size appears in some rows only: once, few, many, or a class for an expanded clone.

abundance	d_gene	j_gene	len	v_gene	CDR3nt	CDR3aa
NA	TRBD2	TRBJ2-5	17	TRBV5-5	TGTGCCAGCAGCTTGGCCGGGGGGGGCCCCGGAGGACGGACCCAGTACTTC	CASSLAGGGPGGRTQYF
NA	TRBD1	TRBJ1-1	15	TRBV30	TGTGCCTGGAGTACGAAGACAGGGGACTACACTGAAGCTTTCTTT	CAWSTKTGDYTEAFF
NA	NA	TRBJ2-7	14	TRBV15	TGTGCCACCAGCTTGGAGCGATTGAGCTACGAGCAGTACTTC	CATSLERLSYEQYF
NA	TRBD1	TRBJ2-1	14	TRBV6-5	TGTGCCAGCAGTTACAGGGGACAGGAAAATGAGCAGTTCTTC	CASSYRGQENEQFF
NA	NA	TRBJ2-1	16	TRBV7-9	TGTGCCAGCAGCTTAGGTGGACAGAGCTCCTACAATGAGCAGTTCTTC	CASSLGGQSSYNEQFF
NA	TRBD2	TRBJ2-2	17	TRBV11-3	TGTGCCAGACTAGGCTTCGCGGGGGGCGGTCGTCCCGGGGAGCTGTTTTTT	CARLGFAGGGRPGELFF
few	NA	TRBJ2-2	14	TRBV6-5	TGTGCCAGCAGTCTCCAGGGAGGCACCGGGGAGCTGTTTTTT	CASSLQGGTGELFF
NA	TRBD2	TRBJ2-7	13	TRBV6-5	TGTGCCAGCGGACTAGCGCCTTCCTACGAGCAGTACTTC	CASGLAPSYEQYF
NA	NA	TRBJ1-2	12	TRBV27	TGTGCCAGCTGGAAGTTTTTGGGGCTGCACACCTTC	CASWKFLGLHTF
few	NA	TRBJ2-1	15	TRBV6-4	TGTGCCAGCAGTGACCGAGCGGGCACCTCGGATGAGCAGTTCTTC	CASSDRAGTSDEQFF
NA	NA	TRBJ2-7	15	TRBV6-5	TGTGCCAGCAGTTACGCCCCACAAAGTCCGTACGAGCAGTACTTC	CASSYAPQSPYEQYF
NA	NA	TRBJ1-5	14	TRBV9	TGTGCCAGCAGCGTCGGTAACGCCGGGAAGCCCCAGCATTTT	CASSVGNAGKPQHF
NA	NA	TRBJ2-5	11	TRBV6-6	TGTGCCAGCAGTGACCCCGGGGCCCAGTACTTC	CASSDPGAQYF
NA	NA	TRBJ2-5	14	TRBV7-3	TGTGCCAGCAGCTTGGGGGGGGCTGGAGAGACCCAGTACTTC	CASSLGGAGETQYF
NA	NA	TRBJ2-5	18	TRBV4-1	TGCGCCAGCAGCCACCGGCCGAGAAGCTTAGCGATCGTGGAGACCCAGTACTTC	CASSHRPRSLAIVETQYF
NA	NA	TRBJ1-3	16	TRBV5-1	TGCGCCAGCAGCCCCATGGGGGGTACCGGTGGAAACACCATATATTTT	CASSPMGGTGGNTIYF
NA	NA	TRBJ1-1	15	TRBV15	TGTGCCACCAGCAGAGATCGTCAGGGATCCACTGAAGCTTTCTTT	CATSRDRQGSTEAFF
NA	TRBD1	TRBJ2-7	15	TRBV7-6	TGTGCCAGCAGCACCTCCGGGACAGGTCTCTACGAGCAGTACTTC	CASSTSGTGLYEQYF
NA	NA	TRBJ1-1	14	TRBV6-1	TGTGCCAGCAGCGCTATTTATGGGAACACTGAAGCTTTCTTT	CASSAIYGNTEAFF
NA	NA	TRBJ2-7	11	TRBV25-1	TGTGCCAGCAGTGCTCGTTTCGAGCAGTACTTC	CASSARFEQYF
NA	NA	TRBJ2-4	11	TRBV19	TGTGCCAGTAGTATGAGGGACATTCAGTACTTC	CASSMRDIQYF
NA	TRBD2	TRBJ2-7	15	TRBV7-2	TGTGCCAGCAGCTGGACTAGCGGAAGTTCCTACGAGCAGTACTTC	CASSWTSGSSYEQYF
few	NA	TRBJ1-1	12	TRBV7-3	TGTGCCAGCAAAGGAACTGGGAGTGAAGCTTTCTTT	CASKGTGSEAFF
NA	NA	TRBJ2-7	15	TRBV5-1	TGCGCCAGCAAGGCTAGGACAGAGGAGTCCTACGAGCAGTACTTC	CASKARTEESYEQYF
NA	TRBD1	TRBJ1-5	14	TRBV27	TGTGCCAGCTGGGGACAGGGCCTCAATCAGCCCCAGCATTTT	CASWGQGLNQPQHF
NA	NA	TRBJ2-5	14	TRBV5-4	TGTGCCAGCAGCTTGGATAGGGGGTTCGAGACCCAGTACTTC	CASSLDRGFETQYF
NA	TRBD1	TRBJ1-4	15	TRBV7-8	TGTGCCAGCAGCCGCGACAGGGTCGGTAATGAAAAACTGTTTTTT	CASSRDRVGNEKLFF
NA	NA	TRBJ1-1	14	TRBV27	TGTGCCAGCAGTTTCAGGGCCGTCGGCGCTGAAGCTTTCTTT	CASSFRAVGAEAFF
NA	TRBD2	TRBJ2-5	18	TRBV4-1	TGCGCCAGCAGCCAAGAACCGAGGGCTAGCGGGAGGAGAGAGACCCAGTACTTC	CASSQEPRASGRRETQYF
NA	TRBD1	TRBJ1-3	15	TRBV9	TGTGCCAGCAGCGTAGGCGGGACAGTCGGAAACACCATATATTTT	CASSVGGTVGNTIYF
NA	TRBD1	TRBJ1-6	17	TRBV14	TGTGCCAGCAGCCAAGATTTACAGGGGGCTCTTAATTCACCCCTCCACTTT	CASSQDLQGALNSPLHF
NA	NA	TRBJ2-1	14	TRBV13	TGTGCCAGCAGGGGGTATACAGGCTACAATGAGCAGTTCTTC	CASRGYTGYNEQFF
NA	NA	TRBJ2-1	12	TRBV13	TGTGCCAGCGAGCGGGACATCAATGAGCAGTTCTTC	CASERDINEQFF
NA	TRBD2	TRBJ2-7	18	TRBV7-9	TGTGCCAGCAGCTTAGTTTCTGGCCCGCTAGCGGCAGCCTACGAGCAGTACTTC	CASSLVSGPLAAAYEQYF
NA	TRBD2	TRBJ2-2	17	TRBV5-4	TGTGCCAGCAGCAGACAAAGCGGGGGGGCGAACACCGGGGAGCTGTTTTTT	CASSRQSGGANTGELFF
NA	NA	TRBJ2-5	12	TRBV27	TGTGCCAGCAGTTTAACGGGGGAGACCCAGTACTTC	CASSLTGETQYF
NA	TRBD1	TRBJ1-1	15	TRBV5-4	TGTGCCAGCAGCCTGGACAGGGGAAGGGGTACTGAAGCTTTCTTT	CASSLDRGRGTEAFF
NA	NA	TRBJ1-1	15	TRBV21-1	TGTGCCAGCAGCAAAGGAGGGGGACGGACCACTGAAGCTTTCTTT	CASSKGGGRTTEAFF
NA	NA	TRBJ2-1	16	TRBV14	TGTGCCAGCAGCTTTCGATCCATTTTTCGCGACAATGAGCAGTTCTTC	CASSFRSIFRDNEQFF
NA	NA	TRBJ2-2	15	TRBV7-2	TGTGCCAGCCCCCTAGGGGGGGCGAACACCGGGGAGCTGTTTTTT	CASPLGGANTGELFF
NA	TRBD2	TRBJ2-1	21	TRBV4-1	TGCGCCAGCAGCCAAGATCCCAACCTTCCCCTCCCGGGACTAGCAGGCTATGAGCAGTTCTTC	CASSQDPNLPLPGLAGYEQFF
NA	NA	TRBJ2-7	16	TRBV9	TGTGCCAGCAGCGTAGGGCCCTCCTACGACACTTACGAGCAGTACTTC	CASSVGPSYDTYEQYF
NA	TRBD1	TRBJ2-2	16	TRBV4-2	TGTGCCAGCAGCCAGAACCAGGCGACAGGGGCAGGGGAGCTGTTTTTT	CASSQNQATGAGELFF
NA	NA	TRBJ1-1	16	TRBV18	TGTGCCACCTCCCGGATTGAGGCGTTGAGTGGAACTGAAGCTTTCTTT	CATSRIEALSGTEAFF
NA	NA	TRBJ2-7	12	TRBV2	TGTGCCAGCGGGGCCACTACCTACGAGCAGTACTTC	CASGATTYEQYF
NA	TRBD2	TRBJ2-2	16	TRBV11-2	TGTGCCAGCAGCGGCCGACTAGCGGGGGGGACCGGGGAGCTGTTTTTT	CASSGRLAGGTGELFF
NA	NA	TRBJ1-1	16	TRBV11-2	TGTGCCAGCAGCTTCGGTTTTAGCGGAGCGGCCACTGAAGCTTTCTTT	CASSFGFSGAATEAFF
once	TRBD1	TRBJ2-7	14	TRBV7-9	TGTGCCAGCAGCTTGGGACAGGGATTCTACGAGCAGTACTTC	CASSLGQGFYEQYF
NA	NA	TRBJ2-7	19	TRBV11-3	TGTGCCAGCAGCTTAGATCGGGATTCGGAGGGCACGAGTTCCTACGAGCAGTACTTC	CASSLDRDSEGTSSYEQYF
NA	TRBD1	TRBJ1-2	15	TRBV27	TGTGCCAGCAGTTTCGGGACAGGGGGCTCCAATGGCTACACCTTC	CASSFGTGGSNGYTF
few	NA	TRBJ1-1	15	TRBV4-3	TGCGCCAGCAGCCAAAACAGGGCCTTGGGGACTGAAGCTTTCTTT	CASSQNRALGTEAFF
once	TRBD1	TRBJ1-2	14	TRBV15	TGTGCCACCAGCAGAGGACAGGGCGACACCTTCTACACCTTC	CATSRGQGDTFYTF
NA	NA	TRBJ2-1	15	TRBV7-3	TGTGCCAGCAGCTTACAGGGGGGCCTTGGCAATGAGCAGTTCTTC	CASSLQGGLGNEQFF
NA	TRBD2	TRBJ2-3	15	TRBV9	TGTGCCAGCAGCGTAAGCGGGGGGGCAACAGATACGCAGTATTTT	CASSVSGGATDTQYF